The 8 T cell receptor beta chains listed next were all sequenced from one sample in a study of blood T cell repertoires in COVID-19 (dated by TCRdb to the early 2020s). Receptor libraries were prepared by the immunoSEQ multiplex PCR assay. The immuneACCESS repertoire file appears here via TCRdb, limited to in-frame rearrangements. These files lack a portion of the clones; in checked studies, under half of the deficit traces to unresolved V genes, and the cause of the others is not known. The table for this sample lists approximately 150,000 clones; about 80% of them were counted only once. The biggest ten clones account for 4.5% to 5.5% of the sample. Sample: peripheral blood. These receptors were collected from a human donor in a cohort sampled during active COVID-19.

The count of this clone is one. V usage is TRBV23-1 and J usage is TRBJ1-2, with 8 bases fitting TRBD1. TRBV23-1 qualifies as an ORF whose function is uncertain. Trimming removed 4 bases from V and 8 bases from J; junction bases left unmatched: 18. The CDR3 covers 17 residues. The DNA for the CDR3 is TGCGCCAGCAGTCTCGTATACAGGGGGGAGGACGGACGGGGCTACACCTTC. Protein product: CASSLVYRGEDGRGYTF.

V is TRBV7-2 and J is TRBJ1-6, with D uncertain. This CDR3 contains 15 residues. CDR1 and CDR2 (germline): SGHTA, FQGNSA. Trimming took 1 base from V and 6 from J, leaving 10 bases between them. The CDR3: CASSLGPWSNSPLHF. CDR3 bases: TGTGCCAGCAGCTTAGGTCCCTGGAGTAATTCACCCCTCCACTTT.

The rearrangement uses TRBV9 and TRBJ1-2, with D perhaps matching TRBD1 (6 bases). V was shortened by 1 base and J by 2 bases, with 12 bases between the two germline ends. The CDR3 is 15 residues long. Germline V lookup: CDR1 SGDLS, CDR2 YYNGEE. The DNA for the CDR3 is TGTGCCAGCAGCGTAACGGACAGTCCAAACTATGGCTACACCTTC. It yields the protein CASSVTDSPNYGYTF.

V and J are TRBV5-1 and TRBJ2-3, with 11 bases lining up with TRBD2. Trimming cost V 5 bases and J 1 base; bases outside gene matches: 3. This CDR3 comprises 15 residues. CDR1 is SGHRS, CDR2 YFSETQ, per germline. The CDR3 DNA sequence: TGCGCCAGCAGAACTAGCGGGAGCGGCACAGATACGCAGTATTTT. As protein: CASRTSGSGTDTQYF. The whole variable domain, filled in from reference TRBV5-1 and TRBJ2-3, reads KAGVTQTPRYLIKTRGQQVTLSCSPISGHRSVSWYQQTPGQGLQFLFEYFSETQRNKGNFPGRFSGRQFSNSRSEMNVSTLELGDSALYLCASRTSGSGTDTQYFGPGTRLTVL.

The rearrangement links TRBV28 to TRBJ1-6, with D possibly matching TRBD1 (5 bases). The CDR3 runs to 14 residues. V was cut by 11 bases and J by 9 bases, with 20 bases left in between. The germline CDR1 and CDR2 sequences are MDHEN and SYDVKM. CDR3 amino acids: CAGGNSGAISPLHF. The CDR3 DNA is TGTGCCGGGGGGAACTCTGGGGCCATTTCACCCCTCCACTTT.

The rearrangement joins TRBV11-2 to TRBJ2-1; 7 bases map to TRBD2. Trimming at V came to 7 bases and at J to 9 bases, leaving 9 bases not matched to a gene. The germline V gene has CDR1 SGHAT and CDR2 FQNNGV. The CDR3 runs to 13 residues. CDR3 bases: TGTGCCAGCACCCCGGGGGGTTTCGGTGAGCAGTTCTTC. Its translation: CASTPGGFGEQFF. The full variable domain, in which reference TRBV11-2 and TRBJ2-1 provide the parts outside the CDR3, is EAGVAQSPRYKIIEKRQSVAFWCNPISGHATLYWYQQILGQGPKLLIQFQNNGVVDDSQLPKDRFSAERLKGVDSTLKIQPAKLEDSAVYLCASTPGGFGEQFFGPGTRLTVL.

The CDR3 here is CASILHGGGETQYF. The CDR3 nucleotides are TGTGCCAGCATCCTCCACGGGGGGGGAGAGACCCAGTACTTC. The V gene is TRBV28, the J gene TRBJ2-5; 8 nucleotides line up with TRBD2. Germline V gene lookup returns CDR1 MDHEN and CDR2 SYDVKM. Trimming at V came to 7 bases and at J to 4 bases, leaving 8 bases not matched to a gene. The CDR3 is 14 amino acids.

The chain carries TRBV7-3 and TRBJ2-3, with D possibly matching TRBD2 (6 bases). The V gene's germline CDR1 is SGHTA and CDR2 FQGTGA. The CDR3 contains 16 residues. Trimming shortened V by 5 bases and J by 2 bases, and 17 bases separated the two germline ends. The CDR3 coding sequence is TGTGCCAGCAGCCCCAACGGAGGGGCCAACACAGATACGCAGTATTTT. Its protein is CASSPNGGANTDTQYF.